One and the same sample provided the 31 T cell receptor beta chains below, sequenced in a study of T-cell memory formation after mild COVID-19. TCRdb redid the calling of the 5' RACE reads with MiXCR, one entry per CDR3 protein. The repertoire has roughly 260,000 distinct CDR3 sequences, roughly 15% of them found once; the top ten carry 3.5%. Input material: PBMCs or a T cell subset sorted from them (not recorded which). Receptor source: a man aged 18 to 30 who had mild COVID-19 (a few samples of this study predate the infection). Cell type and time point are not known.

In this sample, this clonotype turned up many times. V gene TRBV4-1 combines with J gene TRBJ1-1; D not resolved. V lost 1 base, J lost 9 bases, and 15 bases lay in between. Germline assignment: CDR1 MGHRA and CDR2 YSYEKL. The CDR3 runs to 14 residues. The DNA of the CDR3 is TGCGCCAGCAGCCAAGGGCAGGACGGGAGAAAAGCTTTCTTT. Translating gives CASSQGQDGRKAFF.

The chain carries TRBV12-3 or TRBV12-4 and TRBJ1-2; no reliable D call. Trimming left V 3 bases short and J 7 bases short, with 12 bases between. The CDR3 is made up of 13 amino acids. The CDR3 sequence is CASSFGPVGGYTF. DNA for the CDR3: TGTGCCAGCAGTTTCGGACCCGTGGGTGGCTACACCTTC.

V and J are TRBV5-4 and TRBJ1-1; 9 bases line up with TRBD1. Germline-derived CDR1 and CDR2 are SGHNT and YYREEE (reference sequence). The CDR3 sequence is 12 residues long. The J segment lost 7 bases and the V segment lost 4 bases, leaving 2 bases of the junction unmatched. The CDR3 DNA reads TGTGCCAGCAGCAGGACAGGGGATGAAGCTTTCTTT. Its translation is CASSRTGDEAFF. Combining the CDR3 with reference TRBV5-4 and TRBJ1-1 gives the whole variable domain ETGVTQSPTHLIKTRGQQVTLRCSSQSGHNTVSWYQQALGQGPQFIFQYYREEENGRGNFPPRFSGLQFPNYSSELNVNALELDDSALYLCASSRTGDEAFFGQGTRLTVV.

This clonotype was counted ten times or more. This chain joins TRBV3-1 and TRBJ1-1; D unclear. The germline V gene has CDR1 LGHDT and CDR2 YNNKEL (reference sequence). The CDR3 runs 14 residues. V was trimmed by 4 bases and J by 2 bases, leaving 11 bases between them. CDR3 DNA sequence: TGTGCCAGCAGCCGGGAGGGTATAAACACTGAAGCTTTCTTT. Translating it yields CASSREGINTEAFF.

There are a few counts of this clonotype. CDR3 loop: CASSPTAGSNEQFF. CDR3 sequence (DNA): TGTGCCAGCAGTCCAACGGCAGGTTCAAATGAGCAGTTCTTC. The V gene is TRBV5-5, the J gene TRBJ2-1; D not certain. CDR1 is SGHKS and CDR2 is YYEKEE in the germline V gene (reference sequence). The CDR3 runs to 14 residues. V was cut by 5 bases and J by 7 bases, with 16 bases left in between.

The rearrangement uses TRBV6-6 and TRBJ2-7, with D perhaps TRBD2 (6 bases). The CDR3 runs 13 residues. Germline assignment: CDR1 MNHNY and CDR2 SVGAGI (reference sequence). Trimming removed 11 bases from V and 4 bases from J, with 18 bases in between. This CDR3 is CADYRDLCYEQYV. CDR3 sequence (DNA): TGTGCCGATTATCGGGACTTATGTTACGAGCAGTACGTC.

This clonotype turned up a few times. The chain uses TRBV5-1 and TRBJ1-1; D ambiguous. The germline CDR1 and CDR2 sequences are SGHRS and YFSETQ. V lost 6 bases and J lost 2, with 8 bases in between. This CDR3 contains 12 residues. The CDR3 sequence is CASNEGNTEAFF. The CDR3 bases are TGCGCCAGCAACGAGGGTAACACTGAAGCTTTCTTT.

This clonotype has more than one count but fewer than ten. The chain joins TRBV19 to TRBJ2-1; D uncertain. CDR1 is LNHDA and CDR2 is SQIVND in the germline V gene (reference sequence). The CDR3 totals 11 residues. Trimming shortened V by 6 bases and J by 6 bases, and 6 bases separated the two germline ends. CDR3 in amino acids: CASRVGNEQFF. The CDR3 DNA reads as TGTGCCAGTAGGGTCGGCAATGAGCAGTTCTTC.

This clonotype has ten or more counts. The chain recombines TRBV7-3 with TRBJ2-5, with 8 bases lining up with TRBD2. The ends lost 0 bases at V and 4 bases at J; junction bases unmatched: 4. Germline CDR1 is SGHTA and CDR2 is FQGTGA. The CDR3 spans 15 residues. In DNA, the CDR3 is TGTGCCAGCAGCTTAACCGGGGGGGCAGGAGAGACCCAGTACTTC. Translating it yields CASSLTGGAGETQYF.

This clonotype was counted between two and nine times. This chain connects TRBV5-1 to TRBJ2-2; no clear D gene. Germline V gene sequence: CDR1 SGHRS, CDR2 YFSETQ. The CDR3 is 15 amino acids. V lost 0 bases, J lost 4 bases, and 10 bases lay in between. CDR3 in amino acids: CASSLVGLRTGELFF. CDR3 in DNA: TGCGCCAGCAGCTTGGTCGGCCTGCGCACCGGGGAGCTGTTTTTT.

The chain carries TRBV28 and TRBJ1-1, with unresolved D. The CDR3 has 15 amino acids. V was pared by 3 bases and J by 1 base, with 12 bases between. The germline gives CDR1 MDHEN, CDR2 SYDVKM. In nucleotides, the CDR3 is TGTGCCAGCAGTTTCCATGGAGGAGGGAACACTGAAGCTTTCTTT. Its protein is CASSFHGGGNTEAFF. Together with reference TRBV28 and TRBJ1-1, the CDR3 gives the full variable domain: DVKVTQSSRYLVKRTGEKVFLECVQDMDHENMFWYRQDPGLGLRLIYFSYDVKMKEKGDIPEGYSVSREKKERFSLILESASTNQTSMYLCASSFHGGGNTEAFFGQGTRLTVV.

This clonotype was recorded many times. This rearrangement joins TRBV7-2 to TRBJ2-3; D is perhaps TRBD2 (6 bases). Germline V CDR1 and CDR2: SGHTA, FQGNSA. V was shortened by 3 bases and J by 2 bases, with 9 bases between the two germline ends. There are 14 residues in the CDR3. CDR3: CASSLGGTTDTQYF. CDR3 DNA: TGTGCCAGCAGCTTGGGCGGGACCACAGATACGCAGTATTTT.

Only a few counts were recorded for this clonotype. The CDR3 here is CASTRDAYNEKLFF. In nucleotides, the CDR3 is TGTGCCAGCACCCGAGACGCTTATAATGAAAAACTGTTTTTT. The V call is TRBV3-1, the J call TRBJ1-4; the D is unclear. This CDR3 is 14 amino acids long. Per germline, CDR1 LGHDT and CDR2 YNNKEL (reference sequence). V was cut by 7 bases and J by 4 bases, with 13 bases left in between.

There are a few counts of this clonotype. The V and J genes are TRBV12-3 or TRBV12-4 and TRBJ2-7; D is unclear. V lost 4 bases, J lost 7 bases, and 14 bases lay in between. CDR3 length: 13 amino acids. Here the CDR3 reads CASSSRRIKEQYF. The CDR3, as DNA: TGTGCCAGCAGTTCCCGACGGATTAAGGAGCAGTACTTC.

The chain employs TRBV29-1 and TRBJ2-4; 7 bases agree with TRBD1. The length of the CDR3 is 13 residues. Germline V gene lookup returns CDR1 SQVTM and CDR2 ANQGSEA. Unmatched junction bases numbered 6, after V lost 4 bases and J lost 6 bases. CDR3 nucleotides: TGCAGCGTTGCTAGGGGGCTGGGAAACATTCAGTACTTC. Protein product: CSVARGLGNIQYF.

The chain recombines TRBV7-2 with TRBJ2-1; tentatively, D is TRBD1 (5 bases). V was cut by 4 bases and J by 5 bases, with 15 bases left in between. The length of the CDR3 is 15 residues. Germline V gives CDR1 SGHTA, CDR2 FQGNSA. CDR3 bases: TGTGCCAGCAGCTCCTTTCAGGGTGGGGACAATGAGCAGTTCTTC. It yields the protein CASSSFQGGDNEQFF.

This clonotype was seen only a few times. The V gene is TRBV6-2 or TRBV6-3, the J gene TRBJ1-1; D is ambiguous. Germline loops: CDR1 MNHEY, CDR2 SVGEGT. CDR3 length equals 14 residues. The V end was cut by 5 bases, the J end by 0 bases, with 10 bases between. CDR3 nucleotide sequence: TGTGCCAGCAGTAACCTTAGGTTGAACACTGAAGCTTTCTTT. Its translation is CASSNLRLNTEAFF.

The genes are TRBV7-2 and TRBJ1-1; no firm D call. Looked up from germline, CDR1 is SGHTA and CDR2 is FQGNSA. The V end lost 4 bases, the J end lost 4 bases, and 13 bases lay between the germline ends. The CDR3 is made up of 14 amino acids. CDR3 coding DNA: TGTGCCAGCAGCTCGGGATTTTGGGGCACTGAAGCTTTCTTT. Amino acids: CASSSGFWGTEAFF. The full variable domain, in which reference TRBV7-2 and TRBJ1-1 provide the parts outside the CDR3, is GAGVSQSPSNKVTEKGKDVELRCDPISGHTALYWYRQSLGQGLEFLIYFQGNSAPDKSGLPSDRFSAERTGGSVSTLTIQRTQQEDSAVYLCASSSGFWGTEAFFGQGTRLTVV.

This clonotype was detected a few times. This chain connects TRBV29-1 to TRBJ2-3; D is ambiguous. This CDR3 region has 12 residues. Looked up from germline, CDR1 is SQVTM and CDR2 is ANQGSEA. V was clipped by 4 bases and J by 3 bases, with 8 bases between them. In nucleotides, the CDR3 is TGCAGCGTTGTTGTCCAAACAGATACGCAGTATTTT. It is translated as CSVVVQTDTQYF.

The sample holds a few counts of this clonotype. The V and J genes are TRBV10-3 and TRBJ2-5; 10 bases agree with TRBD1. Trimming took 6 bases from V and 5 from J; bases not matched to a gene: 0. This CDR3 has 12 amino acids. The germline V gene encodes CDR1 ENHRY and CDR2 SYGVKD. Here the CDR3 reads CAIRDRGETQYF. As DNA, the CDR3 is TGTGCCATCAGGGACAGGGGGGAGACCCAGTACTTC.

This clonotype was seen a handful of times. The chain employs TRBV24-1 and TRBJ2-1; 7 bases fit TRBD1. J was trimmed by 0 bases and V by 3 bases; bases with no gene match: 4. The CDR3 is 16 residues long. The germline V gene encodes CDR1 KGHDR and CDR2 SFDVKD. The CDR3 DNA follows: TGTGCCACCAGTGATACCCGACAGGGCTCCTACAATGAGCAGTTCTTC. This gives the protein CATSDTRQGSYNEQFF.

The CDR3, as DNA: TGTGCCAGCAGCTTCCCAGGGCCCGGGGAGCTGTTTTTT. The encoded protein is CASSFPGPGELFF. The chain is built from TRBV7-2 and TRBJ2-2; D is possibly TRBD1 (5 bases). V was pared by 3 bases and J by 6 bases, with 8 bases between. The CDR3 has 13 amino acids. Germline CDR1 is SGHTA and CDR2 is FQGNSA.

On this clonotype itself: At one end the junction does not follow the germline gene, possibly because of a read error. The chain couples TRBV7-7 to TRBJ2-2, with TRBD2 matching 7 bases. Per germline, CDR1 SSHAT and CDR2 FNYEAQ (reference sequence). The CDR3 has 16 amino acids. CDR3: CASSLHPSGNTGELFF. The CDR3 coding sequence is TGTGCTAGCAGCCTCCACCCTAGCGGAAACACCGGGGAGCTGTTTTTT.

This sequence joins TRBV12-3 or TRBV12-4 and TRBJ2-7; TRBD2 agrees at 7 bases. The CDR3 loop spans 14 amino acids. The V segment lost 3 bases and the J segment 5 bases; nucleotides outside the gene matches: 7. The DNA for the CDR3 is TGTGCCAGCAGTTTGAAGGCTAGCGGCAACGAGCAGTACTTC. This gives the protein CASSLKASGNEQYF.

This clonotype appeared a few times. The genes are TRBV20-1 and TRBJ2-1; a possible D gene is TRBD2 (5 bases). Per germline, CDR1 DFQATT and CDR2 SNEGSKA (reference sequence). Trimming shortened V by 5 bases and J by 8 bases, and 16 bases separated the two germline ends. The CDR3 loop spans 13 amino acids. The CDR3 protein is CSAPDSREDEQFF. The CDR3 DNA reads as TGCAGTGCTCCGGACTCAAGAGAGGATGAGCAGTTCTTC.

The CDR3, as DNA: TGTGCCAGCAGCCAAAGCGGGACACCTGGATGGGATAACTATGGCTACACCTTC. Its protein is CASSQSGTPGWDNYGYTF. V and J are TRBV4-2 and TRBJ1-2; a weak D match, TRBD1 (6 bases). V was clipped by 2 bases and J by 1 base, with 20 bases between them. This CDR3 is 18 amino acids long. Germline V lookup: CDR1 LGHNA, CDR2 YNFKEQ.

This clonotype was picked up a small number of times. The chain carries TRBV5-1 and TRBJ2-1, with 7 bases fitting TRBD2. V shed 5 bases, J shed 9 bases, and the junction held 11 bases outside the gene matches. This CDR3 contains 14 residues. The germline V gene encodes CDR1 SGHRS and CDR2 YFSETQ. CDR3 bases: TGCGCCAGCAGGATCTATCCAGCGGGAATTGAGCAGTTCTTC. Its translation is CASRIYPAGIEQFF.

This rearrangement joins TRBV4-1 to TRBJ2-1, with 8 bases that match TRBD2. The CDR3 is made up of 14 amino acids. Looked up from germline, CDR1 is MGHRA and CDR2 is YSYEKL. J gave up 12 bases and V 5 bases, and 12 bases lay outside the gene matches. The CDR3 sequence: CASSSWTSSIGQFF. CDR3 nucleotide sequence: TGCGCCAGCAGCTCCTGGACTAGCTCCATCGGGCAGTTCTTC.

The V and J genes are TRBV12-3 or TRBV12-4 and TRBJ2-3; D call uncertain. The germline V and J ends were trimmed by 6 bases and 2 bases, with 9 bases remaining between them. The CDR3 totals 13 residues. The CDR3 loop reads CASSSLTTDTQYF. The CDR3 nucleotides are TGTGCCAGCAGCAGCCTCACCACAGATACGCAGTATTTT.

This chain uses TRBV7-2 with TRBJ2-4, with TRBD1 matching over 7 bases. Germline loops: CDR1 SGHTA, CDR2 FQGNSA. The CDR3 contains 14 residues. With 5 bases clipped from V and 7 bases from J, the junction kept 8 bases outside the gene matches. CDR3 DNA: TGTGCCAGCAGCCCCGAGGCCAGGGGGAACATTCAGTACTTC. Translation: CASSPEARGNIQYF.

In this sample, this clonotype turned up a few times. The genes are TRBV6-5 and TRBJ2-4; the D gene could be TRBD1 or TRBD2 (6 bases each). From germline, CDR1 is MNHEY and CDR2 SVGAGI. V lost 0 bases and J lost 1, with 16 bases in between. CDR3 length equals 18 residues. As DNA, the CDR3 is TGTGCCAGCAGTTACTCGAGATGGGGGGCGCGGGCCAAAAACATTCAGTACTTC. As protein: CASSYSRWGARAKNIQYF.